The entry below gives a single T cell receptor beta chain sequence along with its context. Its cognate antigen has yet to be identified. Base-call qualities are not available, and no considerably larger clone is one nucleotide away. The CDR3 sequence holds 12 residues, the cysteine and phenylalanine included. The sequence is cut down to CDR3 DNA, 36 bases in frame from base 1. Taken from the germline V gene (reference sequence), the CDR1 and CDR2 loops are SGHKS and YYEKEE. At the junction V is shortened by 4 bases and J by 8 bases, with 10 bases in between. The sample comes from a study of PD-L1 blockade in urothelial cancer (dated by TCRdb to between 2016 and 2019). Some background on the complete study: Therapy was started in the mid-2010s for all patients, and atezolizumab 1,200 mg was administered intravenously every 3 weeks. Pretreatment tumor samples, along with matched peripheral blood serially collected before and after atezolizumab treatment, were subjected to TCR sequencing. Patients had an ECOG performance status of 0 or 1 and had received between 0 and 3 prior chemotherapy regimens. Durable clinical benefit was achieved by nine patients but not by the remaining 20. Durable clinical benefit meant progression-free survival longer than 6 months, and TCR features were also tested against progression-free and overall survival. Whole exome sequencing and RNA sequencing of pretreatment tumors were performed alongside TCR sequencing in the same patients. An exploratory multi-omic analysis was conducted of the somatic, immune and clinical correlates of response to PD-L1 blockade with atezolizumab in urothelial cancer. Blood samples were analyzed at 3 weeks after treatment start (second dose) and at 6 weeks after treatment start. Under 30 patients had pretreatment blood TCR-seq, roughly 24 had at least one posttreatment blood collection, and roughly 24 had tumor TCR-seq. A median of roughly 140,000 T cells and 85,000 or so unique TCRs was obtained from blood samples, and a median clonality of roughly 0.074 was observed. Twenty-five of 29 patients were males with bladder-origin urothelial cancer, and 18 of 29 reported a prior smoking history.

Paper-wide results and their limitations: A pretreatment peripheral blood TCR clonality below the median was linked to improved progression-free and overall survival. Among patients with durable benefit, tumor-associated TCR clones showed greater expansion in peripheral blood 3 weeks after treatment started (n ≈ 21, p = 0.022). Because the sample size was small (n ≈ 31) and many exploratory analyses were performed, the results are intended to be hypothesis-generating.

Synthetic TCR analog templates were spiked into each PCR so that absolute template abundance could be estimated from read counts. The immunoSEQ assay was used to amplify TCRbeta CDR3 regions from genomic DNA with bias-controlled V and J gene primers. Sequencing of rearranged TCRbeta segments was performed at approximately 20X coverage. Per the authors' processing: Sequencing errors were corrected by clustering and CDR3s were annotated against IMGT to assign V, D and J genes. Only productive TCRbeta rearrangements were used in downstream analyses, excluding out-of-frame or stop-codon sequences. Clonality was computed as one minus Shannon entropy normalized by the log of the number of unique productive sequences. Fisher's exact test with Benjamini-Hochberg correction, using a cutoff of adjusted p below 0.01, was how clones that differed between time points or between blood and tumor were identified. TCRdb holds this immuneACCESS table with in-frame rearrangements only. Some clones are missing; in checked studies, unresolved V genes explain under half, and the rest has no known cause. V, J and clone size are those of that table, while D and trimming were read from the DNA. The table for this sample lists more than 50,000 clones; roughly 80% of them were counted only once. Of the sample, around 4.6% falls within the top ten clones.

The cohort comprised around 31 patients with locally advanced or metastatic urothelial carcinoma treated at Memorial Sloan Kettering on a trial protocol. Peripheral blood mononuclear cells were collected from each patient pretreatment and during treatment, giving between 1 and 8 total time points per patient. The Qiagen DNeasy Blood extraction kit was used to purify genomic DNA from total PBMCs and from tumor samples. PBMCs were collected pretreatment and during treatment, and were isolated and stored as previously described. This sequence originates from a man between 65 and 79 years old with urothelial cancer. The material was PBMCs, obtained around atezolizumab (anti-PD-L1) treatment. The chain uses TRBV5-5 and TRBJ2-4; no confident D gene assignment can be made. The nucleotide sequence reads TGTGCCAGCAGCCACGAGCTGGACATTCAGTACTTC. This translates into CASSHELDIQYF.